This TCR beta chain is drawn from a study of OX40 agonist ivuxolimab in advanced cancers. Germline V lookup: CDR1 MGHRA, CDR2 YSYEKL. Trimming took 0 bases from V and 6 from J, leaving 9 bases between them. The CDR3 is made up of 14 amino acids. The protocol was immunoSEQ multiplex PCR, while the TCRdb copy is restricted to in-frame clones and leaves out a portion. This table has 75,000 to 90,000 clones, more than 70% appearing once. The sequence was obtained from an adult with an advanced solid tumor such as melanoma, head and neck, liver or kidney cancer. The sequenced sample was CD4+ or CD8+ T cells sorted from blood, obtained in a trial of the OX40 agonist ivuxolimab. The genes are TRBV4-1 and TRBJ2-1; D ambiguous. In DNA, the CDR3 is TGCGCCAGCAGCCAAGAAAGTTGGGTCAATGAGCAGTTCTTC. This encodes CASSQESWVNEQFF.